This T cell receptor beta chain emerged from a study of PD-1 blockade in classical Hodgkin lymphoma. Study-wide context: Patients got intravenous nivolumab 3 mg/kg every 2 weeks.

Every patient relapsed after autologous stem cell transplantation, and brentuximab vedotin exposure varied. Progressive disease, partial response or complete response was each patient's best response. TCRdb keeps only in-frame clones here, not all; method: immunoSEQ multiplex PCR. Here the sample spans roughly 14,000 clones, about 61% being singletons. The CDR3 contains 13 residues. Germline V gene data show CDR1 as SEHNR and CDR2 as FQNEAQ (reference sequence). Note on this clone: Its cognate antigen is unknown. At one end the junction does not follow the germline gene, possibly because of a read error.

Study-wide findings and caveats: Reasons behind the repertoire differences stay unclear, perhaps disease activity or earlier therapy. Patients who initiated nivolumab within 1 year of ASCT were excluded.

The J gene is TRBJ1-1, the V gene TRBV7-9; a weak D match, TRBD1 (6 bases). The clonotype comes from a human donor with classical Hodgkin lymphoma. The source material was peripheral blood mononuclear cells (PBMCs), sampled at baseline. CDR3 sequence: CASSQGQYTETFF. Here the CDR3 DNA reads TGTGCCAGCAGCCAAGGACAGTACACTGAAACTTTCTTT.